This TCR beta chain was captured by sequencing in a study of shared clonotypes between healthy human individuals. Division of CD4+ cells produced a CD45RA+ naive subset and a CD45RA-negative memory subset. The protocol was immunoSEQ multiplex PCR, while the TCRdb copy is restricted to in-frame clones and leaves out a portion. The repertoire holds fewer than 1.6 million clones, with less than 99% as singletons. The ends were cut back, 0 bases at V and 2 bases at J, with 13 bases in the middle. Germline-derived CDR1 and CDR2 are WNHNN and SYGVQD (reference sequence). The CDR3 is made up of 16 amino acids.

Sequencing was carried out using naive CD4+ T cells sorted from blood. Indicated subset: CD45RA+ positively selected. This chain links TRBV10-1 with TRBJ1-1, with TRBD1 as a possible D gene (6 bases). This clonotype originated in a man aged 30-40 years in good health. The CDR3 loop is CASSESQGYENTEAFF. The CDR3, as DNA: TGCGCCAGCAGTGAGTCGCAGGGGTATGAAAACACTGAAGCTTTCTTT.